This passage covers 30 T cell receptor beta chains from one sample sequenced in a study of control samples from healthy donors and cancer patients. The table came from immunoSEQ multiplex PCR; TCRdb's copy has only in-frame clones and leaves some out. The data contain tens of thousands of clones, roughly 85% of them seen just once; the ten biggest clones take up roughly 6%. The sample was blood. The receptors originated from a man aged 40-49 years in good health.

The gene calls are TRBV12-3 or TRBV12-4 and TRBJ2-7; D is possibly TRBD1 (6 bases). Deletions cut 8 bases from V and 6 bases from J, with 17 bases between. CDR3 length: 13 residues. The CDR3 loop is CASGAGESGEQYF. The CDR3 DNA reads TGTGCCAGCGGGGCAGGGGAAAGTGGCGAGCAGTACTTC.

V usage is TRBV6-6 and J usage is TRBJ1-2; D is perhaps TRBD1 (6 bases). CDR3 length: 15 amino acids. CDR1 is MNHNY and CDR2 is SVGAGI in the germline V gene (reference sequence). The V and J ends lost 0 bases and 0 bases respectively, with 8 bases between them. CDR3 region: CASSYSPGANYGYTF. CDR3 DNA sequence: TGTGCCAGCAGTTACTCACCAGGGGCTAACTATGGCTACACCTTC.

This rearrangement joins TRBV7-2 to TRBJ2-2; 10 bases match TRBD1. V lost 5 bases and J lost 5; bases outside the gene matches: 11. CDR3 length: 17 residues. Germline CDR1 and CDR2: SGHTA and FQGNSA. The CDR3 DNA is TGTGCCAGCAGCCAAACAAGACAGGGGGCGAGTACCGGGGAGCTGTTTTTT. Translation: CASSQTRQGASTGELFF.

The chain links TRBV7-9 to TRBJ1-1, with 7 bases aligning to TRBD1. V lost 5 bases to trimming and J lost 6 bases; unmatched junction nucleotides: 6. The V gene's germline CDR1 is SEHNR and CDR2 FQNEAQ (reference sequence). The CDR3 extends over 13 amino acids. CDR3 loop: CASSPQGRAEAFF. The DNA of the CDR3 is TGTGCCAGCAGCCCACAGGGGAGAGCTGAAGCTTTCTTT. The full variable domain, with the rest looked up from reference TRBV7-9 and TRBJ1-1, is DTGVSQNPRHKITKRGQNVTFRCDPISEHNRLYWYRQTLGQGPEFLTYFQNEAQLEKSRLLSDRFSAERPKGSFSTLEIQRTEQGDSAMYLCASSPQGRAEAFFGQGTRLTVV.

This clone was counted only a few times. The chain is built from TRBV19 and TRBJ1-1; D is unclear. The V end lost 5 bases, the J end lost 6 bases, and 7 bases lay between the germline ends. Germline V gene data show CDR1 as LNHDA and CDR2 as SQIVND (reference sequence). The CDR3 contains 11 residues. The CDR3 protein is CASSGRSEAFF. The CDR3 DNA follows: TGTGCCAGTAGTGGTCGATCTGAAGCTTTCTTT.

The DNA of the CDR3 is TGTGCCAGCAGCCGGAAGACAGGGCAGAACACTGAAGCTTTCTTT. As protein: CASSRKTGQNTEAFF. V gene TRBV4-2 combines with J gene TRBJ1-1, with TRBD1 identical over 7 bases. V trimming: 4 bases; J trimming: 1 base; junction bases outside the gene matches: 6. From germline, CDR1 is LGHNA and CDR2 YNFKEQ. The CDR3 consists of 15 residues.

V gene TRBV7-9 combines with J gene TRBJ1-2; D gene ambiguous. The CDR3 length is 14 residues. Trimming shortened V by 7 bases and J by 0 bases, and 12 bases separated the two germline ends. Per germline, CDR1 SEHNR and CDR2 FQNEAQ (reference sequence). The CDR3 region is CASNEQSSNYGYTF. CDR3 DNA sequence: TGTGCCAGCAACGAACAGAGCTCTAACTATGGCTACACCTTC.

The chain joins TRBV6-5 to TRBJ1-1; D call uncertain. CDR1 and CDR2 (germline): MNHEY, SVGAGI. V was shortened by 6 bases and J by 3 bases, with 8 bases between the two germline ends. The CDR3 spans 12 residues. The chain's CDR3 is CASRKGYTEAFF. The CDR3 bases are TGTGCCAGCAGAAAAGGCTACACTGAAGCTTTCTTT.

J is TRBJ2-7 and V is TRBV5-6; a weak D match, TRBD1 (6 bases). Trimming cost V 4 bases and J 4 bases, with 21 bases left between them. The CDR3 contains 16 residues. CDR1 is SGHDT and CDR2 is YYEEEE in the germline V gene. The CDR3 loop is CASSHQTGTLIYEQYF. The CDR3, as DNA: TGTGCCAGCAGCCACCAGACCGGGACACTAATATACGAGCAGTACTTC.

The CDR3 region has the DNA TGCGCCAGCAGCTTGCCCAGGTCAGGGACCGGGGAGCTGTTTTTT. Its translation is CASSLPRSGTGELFF. The rearrangement uses TRBV5-1 and TRBJ2-2, with a possible D match to TRBD1 (5 bases). V lost 1 base, J lost 5 bases, and 12 bases lay in between. The length of the CDR3 is 15 residues. The germline gives CDR1 SGHRS, CDR2 YFSETQ.

The V and J genes are TRBV2 and TRBJ2-7; 7 bases fit TRBD1. The CDR3 consists of 12 residues. The germline gives CDR1 SNHLY, CDR2 FYNNEI. J lost 4 bases, V lost 9 bases, and 6 bases had no gene match. The CDR3, as DNA: TGTGCCAGTACAGGGGACGGATACGAGCAGTACTTC. It codes for CASTGDGYEQYF. Looking up the rest from reference TRBV2 and TRBJ2-7 gives the full variable domain: EPEVTQTPSHQVTQMGQEVILRCVPISNHLYFYWYRQILGQKVEFLVSFYNNEISEKSEIFDDQFSVERPDGSNFTLKIRSTKLEDSAMYFCASTGDGYEQYFGPGTRLTVT.

The chain is built from TRBV7-3 and TRBJ1-1, with unresolved D. V shed 4 bases and J shed 9 bases, with 12 bases lying between them. CDR1 is SGHTA and CDR2 is FQGTGA in the germline V gene. CDR3 length: 12 amino acids. CDR3 bases: TGTGCCAGCAGCTCGGTAGACGGAAAAGCTTTCTTT. This translates into CASSSVDGKAFF. Full variable domain (remainder filled in from reference TRBV7-3 and TRBJ1-1): GAGVSQTPSNKVTEKGKYVELRCDPISGHTALYWYRQSLGQGPEFLIYFQGTGAADDSGLPNDRFFAVRPEGSVSTLKIQRTERGDSAVYLCASSSVDGKAFFGQGTRLTVV.

This clone appeared a single time. The chain has TRBV25-1 and TRBJ1-1, with D perhaps TRBD1 (5 bases). The CDR3 runs to 13 residues. Trimming took off 8 bases at V and 0 bases at J, with 10 bases between the two ends. The V gene's germline CDR1 is MGHDK and CDR2 SYGVNS. Written as DNA, the CDR3 is TGTGCCAGCGGGGGGACTATGAACACTGAAGCTTTCTTT. This gives the protein CASGGTMNTEAFF.

The chain combines TRBV14 with TRBJ1-3, with a possible D match to TRBD1 (6 bases). This CDR3 has 17 amino acids. Between the trimmed V and J ends, which lost 4 bases and 0 bases, there was a span of 16 bases. Germline V lookup: CDR1 SGHDN, CDR2 FVKESK. The CDR3 DNA is TGTGCCAGCAGCCTAATGGACAGTTCTTTCTCTGGAAACACCATATATTTT. This encodes CASSLMDSSFSGNTIYF.

This chain joins TRBV5-1 and TRBJ1-1; D unclear. Trimming took 1 base from V and 5 from J, leaving 9 bases between them. Germline V gene sequence: CDR1 SGHRS, CDR2 YFSETQ. The CDR3 spans 13 residues. The CDR3 loop is CASSLYSGTEAFF. CDR3 nucleotide sequence: TGCGCCAGCAGCTTGTACTCGGGGACTGAAGCTTTCTTT.

The chain has TRBV9 and TRBJ2-2; D is perhaps TRBD1 (6 bases). Looked up from germline, CDR1 is SGDLS and CDR2 is YYNGEE. Trimming cost V 4 bases and J 4 bases, with 14 bases left between them. The CDR3 spans 15 residues. Here the CDR3 reads CASSPGWGPTGELFF. In DNA form, the CDR3 reads TGTGCCAGCAGCCCAGGGTGGGGGCCCACCGGGGAGCTGTTTTTT.

The chain uses TRBV28 and TRBJ2-7; 8 nucleotides agree with TRBD1. CDR3 size: 14 residues. Germline V gene lookup returns CDR1 MDHEN and CDR2 SYDVKM. Germline trimming cut 4 bases from V and 3 bases from J; bases unmatched to any gene: 5. The CDR3 nucleotides are TGTGCCAGCAGTTGGACAGGGAGGATCTACGAGCAGTACTTC. This encodes CASSWTGRIYEQYF.

CDR3 bases: TGTGCCAGCAGGTCACAGGGTCGCGAGCAGTACTTC. It encodes CASRSQGREQYF. The V gene is TRBV28, the J gene TRBJ2-7; TRBD1 might be the D (6 bases). Germline V gene data show CDR1 as MDHEN and CDR2 as SYDVKM. V lost 6 bases and J 6 bases, leaving 12 bases between the germline ends. The CDR3 has 12 residues.

This clone showed up just once. This sequence joins TRBV10-3 and TRBJ1-2; the match to TRBD1 covers 7 bases. CDR3 size: 13 residues. The V gene end was trimmed by 8 bases and the J gene end by 4 bases; junction bases not matched to a gene: 7. Per germline, CDR1 ENHRY and CDR2 SYGVKD. CDR3 DNA: TGTGCCATCGGAGGGGGCGGCTCCTATGGCTACACCTTC. Amino acids: CAIGGGGSYGYTF.

The rearrangement links TRBV4-3 to TRBJ2-7; no reliable D call. The germline V gene has CDR1 LGHNA and CDR2 YSLEER. V was clipped by 2 bases and J by 2 bases, with 13 bases between them. This CDR3 is 15 amino acids long. The CDR3 sequence is CASSQTLGRAYEQYF. Written as DNA, the CDR3 is TGCGCCAGCAGCCAAACCCTTGGCAGAGCCTACGAGCAGTACTTC.

In this sample, this clone turned up a few times. V and J are TRBV2 and TRBJ1-1, with D possibly TRBD1 on 6 matching bases. CDR3 length equals 13 residues. CDR1 is SNHLY, CDR2 FYNNEI, per germline. V was cut by 8 bases and J by 4 bases, with 14 bases left in between. The CDR3 loop reads CASGGQLGTEAFF. The CDR3 bases are TGTGCCAGCGGCGGACAGTTGGGCACTGAAGCTTTCTTT.

The chain is built from TRBV7-2 and TRBJ1-4; the match to TRBD1 covers 8 bases. The V gene end was trimmed by 4 bases and the J gene end by 10 bases; junction bases not matched to a gene: 11. CDR3 length: 15 residues. CDR1 is SGHTA and CDR2 is FQGNSA in the germline V gene. CDR3 nucleotides: TGTGCCAGCAGCTCACGGACAGGGTTTTCGTCAAAACTGTTTTTT. The encoded protein is CASSSRTGFSSKLFF.

This chain uses TRBV9 with TRBJ1-2, with 12 bases matching TRBD1. V lost 3 bases, J lost 4 bases, and 7 bases stayed unmatched. CDR1 is SGDLS, CDR2 YYNGEE, per germline. This CDR3 region has 16 residues. The DNA of the CDR3 is TGTGCCAGCAGCGGTTACGGGACAGGGGGCGCCTATGGCTACACCTTC. Its protein product is CASSGYGTGGAYGYTF.

This chain connects TRBV30 to TRBJ1-2; unclear D gene. Germline V gene data show CDR1 as GTSNPN and CDR2 as SVGIG (reference sequence). V was clipped by 4 bases and J by 3 bases, with 3 bases between them. The CDR3 consists of 10 residues. The CDR3 is CAWNDYGYTF. For the CDR3, the DNA is TGTGCCTGGAATGACTATGGCTACACCTTC.

The gene calls are TRBV5-1 and TRBJ2-7; D is unresolved. Trimming pared 3 bases from V and 2 bases from J, leaving 9 bases between. Germline CDR1 and CDR2: SGHRS and YFSETQ. The CDR3 contains 13 residues. The CDR3 region is CASSSDGAYEQYF. CDR3 sequence (DNA): TGCGCCAGCAGCTCGGACGGAGCCTACGAGCAGTACTTC.

The gene calls are TRBV18 and TRBJ2-5; 12 bases map to TRBD2. This CDR3 has 16 amino acids. The V and J ends lost 0 bases and 6 bases, in that order; junction bases with no gene match: 5. Per the germline V gene, CDR1 is KGHSH and CDR2 is LQKENI. CDR3 region: CASSPPRTSGMQTQYF. DNA of the CDR3: TGTGCCAGCTCACCACCGAGGACTAGCGGGATGCAGACCCAGTACTTC.

The chain carries TRBV7-2 and TRBJ1-1; 7 bases map to TRBD1. The CDR3 is 15 amino acids. The germline V gene encodes CDR1 SGHTA and CDR2 FQGNSA. J lost 1 base, V lost 5 bases, and 7 bases had no gene match. The CDR3 region is CASSLLGTANTEAFF. The CDR3 nucleotides read TGTGCCAGCAGCCTCTTAGGGACAGCGAACACTGAAGCTTTCTTT.

This clone was seen just once. V gene TRBV7-9 combines with J gene TRBJ1-5; maybe TRBD1 (5 bases). CDR1 is SEHNR and CDR2 is FQNEAQ in the germline V gene (reference sequence). The V end was cut by 1 base, the J end by 3 bases, with 16 bases between. The CDR3 spans 17 residues. The CDR3 loop is CASSLESPAGLNQPQHF. The CDR3 nucleotides are TGTGCCAGCAGCTTAGAATCCCCGGCAGGGCTCAATCAGCCCCAGCATTTT.

The chain recombines TRBV6-5 with TRBJ2-3; 8 bases line up with TRBD2. Germline CDR1 MNHEY, CDR2 SVGAGI. This CDR3 is built from 11 residues. V was clipped by 11 bases and J by 5 bases; unmatched bases: 3. For the CDR3, the DNA is TGTGCCTCGGGAGGGGTAGATACGCAGTATTTT. The encoded protein is CASGGVDTQYF.

The V gene is TRBV6-4, the J gene TRBJ2-2; 11 nucleotides agree with TRBD1. Germline trimming cut 3 bases from V and 7 bases from J; bases unmatched to any gene: 4. The CDR3 has 15 amino acids. CDR1 and CDR2 (germline): MRHNA, SNTAGT. DNA of the CDR3: TGTGCCAGCAGTGATGGACAGGGGGCCGGCGGGGAGCTGTTTTTT. It encodes CASSDGQGAGGELFF.